This T cell receptor (beta chain) was recovered during a study of blood T cells in healthy people across ages. A second PCR, run for roughly 7 to 12 cycles, used a sample-barcoded 5' primer plus a J-beta primer mix. TCRdb processed the 5' RACE reads anew with MiXCR; each CDR3 protein has one entry. The sample has hundreds of thousands of distinct CDR3 sequences, 20% to 25% seen once; the top ten hold roughly 9%. The CDR3 contains 15 residues. Looked up from germline, CDR1 is SNHLY and CDR2 is FYNNEI. These data were likewise used in another study, on T cells of mothers and their children.

The sequenced sample was blood. The sequence was collected from a boy between 10 and 17 years old in good health. The chain joins TRBV2 to TRBJ2-5; 11 positions match TRBD1. The closer fit of TRBJ2-7 to the DNA end suggests the J call may be wrong. CDR3 amino acids: CASSELGGTGGEQYF. The CDR3, as DNA: TGTGCCAGCAGTGAACTAGGTGGGACAGGGGGCGAGCAGTACTTC.